This passage covers 25 T cell receptor beta chains from one sample sequenced in a study of tumor and adjacent non-tumor tissue in lung cancer (dated by TCRdb to the late 2010s). The receptor library was made with multiplex PCR. TCRdb names Illumina HiSeq 2500 as the instrument used. TCRbeta libraries were built by three rounds of nested PCR using primers (Table S4), following protocols modified from ARM-PCR. TCRdb handled the public reads itself, with Q25 trimming in fastp and clone calling in MiXCR, and kept productive beta chains. All rows with the same CDR3 protein become a single entry with the most common DNA and genes. This sample comprises more than 95,000 distinct CDR3 sequences, around three fifths of them detected only once. The top ten clones comprise more than 10% of the sample. RNA was extracted from bulk unsorted tissue and checked for quality with a NanoDrop ND-1000 and an Agilent 2100.

Input material: lung tumor tissue. These receptors all come from a man in his thirties or forties with non-small cell lung cancer.

This clonotype was counted at least ten times. The chain is built from TRBV6-5 and TRBJ1-6; weak D call: TRBD1 (6 bases). The germline CDR1 and CDR2 sequences are MNHEY and SVGAGI. The CDR3 spans 17 residues. The V gene lost 5 bases and the J gene lost 0 bases, with 14 bases spanning the gap. CDR3 loop: CASSTTGSGSYNSPLHF. The CDR3 coding sequence is TGTGCCAGCAGTACTACAGGGAGTGGCTCCTATAATTCACCCCTCCACTTT.

In regard to this clonotype: The junction and the germline gene differ at one end; a read error may be behind it. This rearrangement joins TRBV6-6 to TRBJ2-1, with D unclear. The CDR3 contains 14 residues. The germline V gene encodes CDR1 MNHNY and CDR2 SVGAGI (reference sequence). Here the CDR3 DNA reads TGTACCAGCAGTGTCGGGCTAAACTACAATGAGCAGTTCTTC. This translates into CTSSVGLNYNEQFF.

This clonotype came up a few times. The rearrangement links TRBV2 to TRBJ1-1; tentatively, D is TRBD1 (5 bases). From germline, CDR1 is SNHLY and CDR2 FYNNEI. Trimming removed 6 bases at V and 4 bases at J, with 9 bases between. This CDR3 region has 12 residues. Here the CDR3 DNA reads TGTGCCAGCAGCAGGGTGGGCACTGAAGCTTTCTTT. This translates into CASSRVGTEAFF. The whole variable domain, remainder taken from reference TRBV2 and TRBJ1-1, is EPEVTQTPSHQVTQMGQEVILRCVPISNHLYFYWYRQILGQKVEFLVSFYNNEISEKSEIFDDQFSVERPDGSNFTLKIRSTKLEDSAMYFCASSRVGTEAFFGQGTRLTVV.

The chain links TRBV29-1 to TRBJ2-7; D may be TRBD2 (5 bases). The CDR3 spans 12 residues. Trimming took 7 bases from V and 7 from J, leaving 17 bases between them. Germline-derived CDR1 and CDR2 are SQVTM and ANQGSEA. The CDR3 nucleotides read TGCAGCGCTGGCCTATCGGGATGGGAGCAGTACTTC. Translated: CSAGLSGWEQYF.

This chain joins TRBV5-5 and TRBJ2-4; TRBD2 is a possible D gene (6 bases). The germline gives CDR1 SGHKS, CDR2 YYEKEE (reference sequence). The ends were cut back, 2 bases at V and 3 bases at J, with 12 bases in the middle. This CDR3 region has 15 residues. CDR3 coding DNA: TGTGCCAGCAGCTTAGGTAGACTAGTCAAAAACATTCAGTACTTC. Translation gives CASSLGRLVKNIQYF.

This clonotype was found once. V and J are TRBV29-1 and TRBJ2-2, with D maybe TRBD2 (6 bases). The CDR3 spans 16 residues. CDR1 SQVTM and CDR2 ANQGSEA come from the germline V gene. The V gene lost 7 bases and the J gene lost 4 bases, with 22 bases spanning the gap. The CDR3 coding sequence is TGCAGCGGGGGTGTGGAGGGATACCTAGGCACCGGGGAGCTGTTTTTT. Residues: CSGGVEGYLGTGELFF.

For this clonotype: An end of the junction differs from the germline gene, which may be a read error. This chain connects TRBV24-1 to TRBJ2-3; D call uncertain. There are 13 residues in the CDR3. The germline gives CDR1 KGHDR, CDR2 SFDVKD. The CDR3 here is CATSYSVTDTQYF. CDR3 sequence (DNA): TGTGCCACCAGTTATTCAGTCACAGATACACAGTATTTT.

The table lists this clonotype with many counts. The chain links TRBV6-2 or TRBV6-3 to TRBJ2-7; the D is unclear. V was pared by 2 bases and J by 0 bases, with 11 bases between. Germline V gene lookup returns CDR1 MNHEY and CDR2 SVGEGT. The CDR3 loop spans 15 amino acids. The DNA for the CDR3 is TGTGCCAGCAGTTACAGCCATCCCCGCTCCTACGAGCAGTACTTC. It encodes CASSYSHPRSYEQYF.

The chain combines TRBV20-1 with TRBJ2-7; 11 nucleotides agree with TRBD2. Germline-derived CDR1 and CDR2 are DFQATT and SNEGSKA (reference sequence). The CDR3 sequence is 17 residues long. J was trimmed by 4 bases and V by 3 bases; bases with no gene match: 14. CDR3 residues: CSARLGGGSGGAYEQYF. CDR3 coding DNA: TGCAGTGCTAGGCTTGGCGGTGGTAGCGGGGGGGCATACGAGCAGTACTTC.

As to this clonotype: This CDR3 is missing its conserved last phenylalanine or tryptophan, likely due to a read error. The chain is built from TRBV11-3 and TRBJ2-5; D is uncertain. Trimming stripped 2 bases from V and 3 bases from J, with 28 bases between. This CDR3 is 20 amino acids long. Germline V lookup: CDR1 SGHNT, CDR2 YENEEA. CDR3 bases: TGTGCCAGCAGCTTATTCCCCAGCCTCAGTCGGGCAGCAAGAGAAGAGACCCAGTACTCC. It is translated as CASSLFPSLSRAAREETQYS.

The chain is built from TRBV24-1 and TRBJ2-1; D possibly corresponds to TRBD2 (7 bases). This CDR3 spans 16 amino acids. Per the germline V gene, CDR1 is KGHDR and CDR2 is SFDVKD. Trimming removed 5 bases at V and 3 bases at J, with 16 bases between. The CDR3 DNA follows: TGTGCCACCAGTGGCCGTCTGGGAGGGGGCTACAATGAGCAGTTCTTC. It is translated as CATSGRLGGGYNEQFF.

As concerns this clonotype: Since a much larger clone is just one base distant, this may be a read error. This chain uses TRBV6-5 with TRBJ1-6; D not resolved. This CDR3 has 14 amino acids. The ends were cut back, 7 bases at V and 0 bases at J, with 7 bases in the middle. Germline assignment: CDR1 MNHEY and CDR2 SVGAGI. The chain's CDR3 is CASKDLSYNSPLHF. As DNA, the CDR3 is TGTGCCAGCAAGGACCTCTCCTATAATTCACCCCTCCACTTT.

To note about this clonotype: A much larger clone lies one base from this, so it may be a read error. V usage is TRBV20-1 and J usage is TRBJ1-1; 9 bases line up with TRBD1. The germline V gene encodes CDR1 DFQATT and CDR2 SNEGSKA (reference sequence). The CDR3 has 13 residues. The CDR3 region has the DNA TGCGGTGCTAGTACAGGGGGCTTGACTGAAGCTTTCTTT. The encoded protein is CGASTGGLTEAFF.

This clonotype came up once. Because the CDR3's place on the DNA is in doubt, the DNA is left out and the CDR3 is given as listed by TCRdb. The chain is built from TRBV12-3 or TRBV12-4 and TRBJ2-5; the table names TRBD2, a call not compared with the DNA. The CDR3 has 16 amino acids, counting both end residues. The CDR3 spells CASILVSGRALGTQYF.

The rearrangement uses TRBV20-1 and TRBJ1-1, with 9 bases aligning to TRBD1. The CDR3 length is 14 residues. Germline V gene data show CDR1 as DFQATT and CDR2 as SNEGSKA (reference sequence). J gave up 6 bases and V 7 bases, and 12 bases lay outside the gene matches. The CDR3 spells CSGLHGTGRSEAFF. CDR3 bases: TGCAGTGGCCTCCACGGGACAGGGAGGTCTGAAGCTTTCTTT.

This clonotype has only one observation. This may be a read error, as it is one base from a much larger clone. This CDR3 fails to terminate in the conserved phenylalanine or tryptophan, so it likely reflects a read error. V gene TRBV6-5 combines with J gene TRBJ2-7; D might be TRBD1 (5 bases). The CDR3 covers 17 residues. Germline assignment: CDR1 MNHEY and CDR2 SVGAGI. The CDR3 sequence is CASSFSKQVASSYKQYL. DNA of the CDR3: TGTGCCAGCAGTTTCTCTAAACAGGTTGCGAGCTCCTACAAGCAGTACCTC.

This chain joins TRBV12-3 or TRBV12-4 and TRBJ1-3; no clear D. Between the trimmed V and J ends, which lost 6 bases and 0 bases, there was a span of 18 bases. The CDR3 contains 17 residues. The CDR3 DNA reads as TGTGCCAGCAGCCCACAGACCGACGTCGGCTCTGGAAACACCATATATTTT. This translates into CASSPQTDVGSGNTIYF.

Of note for this clonotype: At one end, the junction sequence differs from germline, possibly due to a read error. The chain has TRBV20-1 and TRBJ1-5, with D perhaps TRBD1 (5 bases). Germline CDR1 and CDR2: DFQATT and SNEGSKA (reference sequence). The CDR3 sequence is 15 residues long. The CDR3 region is CSARDRGKSNQPQDF. In nucleotides, the CDR3 is TGCAGTGCTAGAGATAGGGGCAAGAGCAATCAGCCCCAGGATTTT.

To note about this clonotype: One end of the junction varies from germline; a read error may be responsible. The rearrangement joins TRBV11-2 to TRBJ1-2, with D hard to call. The germline V gene encodes CDR1 SGHAT and CDR2 FQNNGV. CDR3 length: 12 amino acids. The CDR3 loop reads CASGHGGNGYIF. CDR3 DNA sequence: TGTGCCAGCGGTCATGGAGGAAATGGCTACATCTTC.

As DNA, the CDR3 is TGCGCCAGCAGTCAGGCGGACGGGGGCTATGGAAACACCATATATTTT. This sequence encodes CASSQADGGYGNTIYF. The rearrangement uses TRBV4-1 and TRBJ1-3, with D possibly TRBD1 on 6 matching bases. Trimming removed 6 bases from V and 3 bases from J, with 18 bases in between. Germline CDR1 reads MGHRA; CDR2 reads YSYEKL. The CDR3 runs to 16 residues.

The sample holds many counts of this clonotype. The chain has TRBV11-1 and TRBJ1-2, with no clear D. V was pared by 6 bases and J by 5 bases, with 19 bases between. The CDR3 totals 15 residues. Germline-derived CDR1 and CDR2 are SGHAT and FQDESV (reference sequence). CDR3 nucleotide sequence: TGTGCCAGCAGTCCGTCCCGGGCCCCGCGGTATGGCTACACCTTC. It specifies CASSPSRAPRYGYTF.

This clonotype showed up many times. The chain is built from TRBV20-1 and TRBJ2-1, with TRBD2 matching 13 bases. This CDR3 spans 14 amino acids. J was trimmed by 8 bases and V by 4 bases; bases with no gene match: 5. CDR1 and CDR2 from the germline V gene are DFQATT and SNEGSKA (reference sequence). CDR3 amino acids: CSAKTSGRFDEQFF. As DNA, the CDR3 is TGCAGTGCTAAGACTAGCGGGAGGTTTGATGAGCAGTTCTTC.

This clonotype appeared many times. J is TRBJ2-1 and V is TRBV11-3, with 7 nucleotides matching TRBD2. The germline V gene encodes CDR1 SGHNT and CDR2 YENEEA. This CDR3 spans 13 amino acids. V lost 11 bases, J lost 7 bases, and 11 bases stayed unmatched. As DNA, the CDR3 is TGTGCCGTAAGAGCGGGATGGACGAATGAGCAGTTCTTC. It is translated as CAVRAGWTNEQFF.

Regarding this clonotype: Given a much more abundant clone one base away, this may be a read error. As DNA, the CDR3 is TGCGCCACCAGCCAAGATCGGTGGTACGAGCAGTACTTC. Translated: CATSQDRWYEQYF. The gene calls are TRBV4-1 and TRBJ2-7; D ambiguous. CDR3 length: 13 amino acids. CDR1 and CDR2 (germline): MGHRA, YSYEKL.

The table lists this clonotype with a few counts. A much larger clone lies a single base off, so this may be a read error. The V and J genes are TRBV20-1 and TRBJ2-5; D is undetermined. CDR1 is DFQATT, CDR2 SNEGSKA, per germline (reference sequence). V lost 7 bases to trimming and J lost 4 bases, with 16 bases between them. The CDR3 sequence is 13 residues long. CDR3 coding DNA: TGCAGTGGGGGATATCCCTCGGGAGAGACCCAGTACTTC. Protein sequence: CSGGYPSGETQYF.